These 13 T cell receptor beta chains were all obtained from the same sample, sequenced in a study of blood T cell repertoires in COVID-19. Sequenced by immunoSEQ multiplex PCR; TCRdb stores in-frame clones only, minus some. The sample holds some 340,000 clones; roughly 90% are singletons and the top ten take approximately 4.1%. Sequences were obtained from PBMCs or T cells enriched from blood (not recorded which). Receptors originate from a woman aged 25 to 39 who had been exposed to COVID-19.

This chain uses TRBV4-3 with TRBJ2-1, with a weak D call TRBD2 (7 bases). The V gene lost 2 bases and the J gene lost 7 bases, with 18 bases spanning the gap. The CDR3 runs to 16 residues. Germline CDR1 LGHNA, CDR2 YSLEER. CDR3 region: CASSQWGGRSRNEQFF. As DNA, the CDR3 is TGCGCCAGCAGCCAATGGGGGGGCCGTAGCCGGAATGAGCAGTTCTTC.

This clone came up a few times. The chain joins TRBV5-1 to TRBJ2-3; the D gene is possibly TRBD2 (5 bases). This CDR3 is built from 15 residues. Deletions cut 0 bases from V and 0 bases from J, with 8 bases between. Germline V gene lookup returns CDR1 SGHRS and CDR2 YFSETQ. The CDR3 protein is CASSLASGSTDTQYF. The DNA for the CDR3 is TGCGCCAGCAGCTTGGCCTCGGGAAGCACAGATACGCAGTATTTT.

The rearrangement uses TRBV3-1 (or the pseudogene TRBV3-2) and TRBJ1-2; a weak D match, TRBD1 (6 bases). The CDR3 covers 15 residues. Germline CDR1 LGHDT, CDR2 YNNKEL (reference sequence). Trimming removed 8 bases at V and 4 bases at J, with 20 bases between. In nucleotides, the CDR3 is TGTGCCAGCTCCGAAGGAGCAGGGGCCCCCTATGGCTACACCTTC. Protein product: CASSEGAGAPYGYTF.

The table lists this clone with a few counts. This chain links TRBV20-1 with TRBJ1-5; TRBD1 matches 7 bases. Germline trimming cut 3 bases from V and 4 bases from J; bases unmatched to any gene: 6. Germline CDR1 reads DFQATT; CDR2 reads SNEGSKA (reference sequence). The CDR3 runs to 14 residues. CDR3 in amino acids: CSASLDRENQPQHF. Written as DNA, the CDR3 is TGCAGTGCTAGTTTAGACAGGGAAAATCAGCCCCAGCATTTT.

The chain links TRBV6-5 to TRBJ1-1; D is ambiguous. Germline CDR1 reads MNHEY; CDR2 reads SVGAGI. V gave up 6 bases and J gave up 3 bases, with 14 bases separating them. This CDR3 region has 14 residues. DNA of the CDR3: TGTGCCAGCAGGAACGGGTGGGTCGACACTGAAGCTTTCTTT. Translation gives CASRNGWVDTEAFF.

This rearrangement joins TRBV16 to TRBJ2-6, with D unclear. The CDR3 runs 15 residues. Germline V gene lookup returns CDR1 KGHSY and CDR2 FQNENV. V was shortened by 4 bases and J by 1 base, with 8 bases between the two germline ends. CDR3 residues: CASSPRPSGANVLTF. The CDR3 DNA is TGTGCCAGCAGCCCGCGGCCGTCTGGGGCCAACGTCCTGACTTTC.

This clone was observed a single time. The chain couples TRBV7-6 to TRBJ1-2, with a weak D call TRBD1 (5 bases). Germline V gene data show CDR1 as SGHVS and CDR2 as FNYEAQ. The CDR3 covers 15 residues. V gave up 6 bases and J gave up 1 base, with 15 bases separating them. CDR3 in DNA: TGTGCCAGCAGTCCAACCGCGACAGTTAACTATGGCTACACCTTC. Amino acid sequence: CASSPTATVNYGYTF.

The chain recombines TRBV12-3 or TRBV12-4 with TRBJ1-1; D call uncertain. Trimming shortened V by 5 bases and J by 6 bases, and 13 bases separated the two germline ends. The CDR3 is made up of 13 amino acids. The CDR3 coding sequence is TGTGCCAGCAGTCTATCCAGAGGCGCTGAAGCTTTCTTT. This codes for CASSLSRGAEAFF.

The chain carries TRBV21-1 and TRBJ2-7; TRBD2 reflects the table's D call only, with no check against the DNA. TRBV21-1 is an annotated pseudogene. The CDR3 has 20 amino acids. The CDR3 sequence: CASSIGSGLAGGPSSYEQYF. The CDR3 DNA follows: TGTGCCAGCAGCATCGGATCGGGACTAGCGGGGGGTCCAAGCTCCTACGAGCAGTACTTC.

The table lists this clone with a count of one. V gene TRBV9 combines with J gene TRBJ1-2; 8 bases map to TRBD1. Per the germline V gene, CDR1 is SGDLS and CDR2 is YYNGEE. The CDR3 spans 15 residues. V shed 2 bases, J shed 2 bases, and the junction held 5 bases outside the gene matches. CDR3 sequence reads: CASSVSGGVNYGYTF. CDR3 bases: TGTGCCAGCAGCGTCTCAGGGGGCGTCAACTATGGCTACACCTTC.

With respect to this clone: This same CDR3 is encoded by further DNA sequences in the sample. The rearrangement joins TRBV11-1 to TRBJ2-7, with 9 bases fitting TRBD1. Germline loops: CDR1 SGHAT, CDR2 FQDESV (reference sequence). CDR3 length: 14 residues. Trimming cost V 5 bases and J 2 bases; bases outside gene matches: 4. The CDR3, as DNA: TGTGCCAGCAGCCTGGGACAGGGAGCCTACGAGCAGTACTTC. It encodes CASSLGQGAYEQYF.

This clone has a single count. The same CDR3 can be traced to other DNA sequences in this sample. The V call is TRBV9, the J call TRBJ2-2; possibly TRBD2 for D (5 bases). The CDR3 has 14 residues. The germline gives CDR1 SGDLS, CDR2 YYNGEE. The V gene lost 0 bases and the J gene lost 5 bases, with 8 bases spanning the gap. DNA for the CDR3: TGTGCCAGCAGCGTAGTCGGCGGGACCGGGGAGCTGTTTTTT. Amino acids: CASSVVGGTGELFF.

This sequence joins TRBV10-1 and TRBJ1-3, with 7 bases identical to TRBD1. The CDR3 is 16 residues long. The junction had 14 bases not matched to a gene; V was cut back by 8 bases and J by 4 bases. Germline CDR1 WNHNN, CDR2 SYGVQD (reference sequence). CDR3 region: CASPVSPGQIGNTIYF. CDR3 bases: TGCGCCAGCCCCGTTAGTCCGGGACAGATAGGAAACACCATATATTTT.